The 25 T cell receptor beta chains listed next were all sequenced from one sample in a study of T cell repertoires in cytomegalovirus infection. TCRdb reprocessed the reads via MiXCR and lists one record per CDR3 protein. The data contain hundreds of thousands of distinct CDR3 sequences, about 42% of them singletons. These receptors lack a known antigen. The source material was cultured PBMCs, sampled from culture after CMV antigen stimulation. The receptors stem from a human donor in good health (CMV status not recorded). Some clones in this sample may be carry-over from other donors' samples.

The chain employs TRBV6-1 and TRBJ2-1; tentative D call: TRBD2 (6 bases). The CDR3 loop spans 15 amino acids. Germline CDR1 MNHNS, CDR2 SASEGT. Trimming left V 6 bases short and J 3 bases short, with 15 bases between. Here the CDR3 DNA reads TGTGCCAGCAGCACGACTCCGGGACTCTACAATGAGCAGTTCTTC. It is translated as CASSTTPGLYNEQFF.

The CDR3 DNA is TGTGCCAGCAGGGGAGTGAATTCACCCCTCCACTTT. Translating gives CASRGVNSPLHF. This chain connects TRBV27 to TRBJ1-6; D remains ambiguous. V was pared by 6 bases and J by 7 bases, with 7 bases between. Germline loops: CDR1 MNHEY, CDR2 SMNVEV (reference sequence). The CDR3 length is 12 residues.

The chain uses TRBV5-8 and TRBJ2-7; no reliable D call. The CDR3 length is 13 residues. The ends were cut back, 3 bases at V and 3 bases at J, with 10 bases in the middle. Germline V lookup: CDR1 SGHTS, CDR2 YDEGEE. Here the CDR3 reads CASSWTRLYEQYF. CDR3 coding DNA: TGTGCCAGCAGCTGGACGAGACTCTACGAGCAGTACTTC.

This clonotype was recorded a few times. The V gene is TRBV14, the J gene TRBJ1-1, with D unresolved. Trimming stripped 4 bases from V and 0 bases from J, with 6 bases between. Germline V CDR1 and CDR2: SGHDN, FVKESK. The CDR3 loop spans 13 amino acids. CDR3 coding DNA: TGTGCCAGCAGCCCCCGCGTGAACACTGAAGCTTTCTTT. Protein: CASSPRVNTEAFF. Filled out from reference TRBV14 and TRBJ1-1, the complete variable domain reads EAGVTQFPSHSVIEKGQTVTLRCDPISGHDNLYWYRRVMGKEIKFLLHFVKESKQDESGMPNNRFLAERTGGTYSTLKVQPAELEDSGVYFCASSPRVNTEAFFGQGTRLTVV.

The rearrangement uses TRBV7-6 and TRBJ2-1; 13 nucleotides align to TRBD2. The germline CDR1 and CDR2 sequences are SGHVS and FNYEAQ. The trim removed 6 bases at V and 9 bases at J, leaving 8 bases unmatched. CDR3 length: 15 amino acids. CDR3 bases: TGTGCCAGCAGATCCGGACTAGCGGGGGTTCGTGAGCAGTTCTTC. Translation: CASRSGLAGVREQFF.

Concerning this clonotype: Given a much more abundant clone one base away, this may be a read error. V is TRBV7-2 and J is TRBJ2-1; weak D call: TRBD1 (5 bases). The CDR3 covers 14 residues. The germline V gene has CDR1 SGHTA and CDR2 FQGNSA. CDR3 bases: TGTGCCAGCAGCTTAGTAGCCAGGGCCGATGAGCAGGTCTTC. It specifies CASSLVARADEQVF. The full variable domain, completed using reference TRBV7-2 and TRBJ2-1, is GAGVSQSPSNKVTEKGKDVELRCDPISGHTALYWYRQSLGQGLEFLIYFQGNSAPDKSGLPSDRFSAERTGGSVSTLTIQRTQQEDSAVYLCASSLVARADEQVFGPGTRLTVL.

This clonotype showed up just a few times. The chain has TRBV7-9 and TRBJ2-7; D possibly corresponds to TRBD2 (5 bases). The V end was cut by 1 base, the J end by 5 bases, with 9 bases between. Germline CDR1 and CDR2: SEHNR and FQNEAQ (reference sequence). This CDR3 comprises 13 residues. CDR3 bases: TGTGCCAGCAGCTTAGGAGGGATGGACGAGCAGTACTTC. Protein sequence: CASSLGGMDEQYF.

This clonotype turned up a few times. V gene TRBV20-1 combines with J gene TRBJ1-3; no definite D call. The CDR3 is 14 amino acids. The V gene lost 1 base and the J gene lost 0 bases, with 7 bases spanning the gap. Per germline, CDR1 DFQATT and CDR2 SNEGSKA (reference sequence). The CDR3 reads CSARGTDSGNTIYF. In DNA form, the CDR3 reads TGCAGTGCTAGAGGTACCGACTCTGGAAACACCATATATTTT.

V is TRBV5-6 and J is TRBJ2-3; D not certain. CDR1 SGHDT and CDR2 YYEEEE come from the germline V gene. V shed 4 bases and J shed 2 bases, with 20 bases lying between them. The CDR3 is 17 residues long. The DNA of the CDR3 is TGTGCCAGCAGCCTTCCGGACCCATGGACCTACACAGATACGCAGTATTTT. This codes for CASSLPDPWTYTDTQYF.

The chain employs TRBV4-1 and TRBJ2-7, with a tentative D call TRBD1 (6 bases). Trimming shortened V by 3 bases and J by 3 bases, and 12 bases separated the two germline ends. The CDR3 has 14 residues. CDR1 is MGHRA and CDR2 is YSYEKL in the germline V gene. CDR3 DNA: TGCGCCAGCAGCCAGGGCTCCAGGGGCTACGAGCAGTACTTC. This sequence encodes CASSQGSRGYEQYF.

The chain joins TRBV14 to TRBJ1-2, with D tentatively TRBD1 (5 bases). The length of the CDR3 is 13 residues. The V gene's germline CDR1 is SGHDN and CDR2 FVKESK. V gave up 3 bases and J gave up 4 bases, with 9 bases separating them. CDR3 coding DNA: TGTGCCAGCAGCCAGGGACGGTTCTATGGCTACACCTTC. Translated: CASSQGRFYGYTF.

The chain is built from TRBV6-5 and TRBJ1-5; 10 nucleotides agree with TRBD1. Trimming removed 6 bases from V and 6 bases from J; junction bases left unmatched: 8. This CDR3 spans 15 amino acids. CDR1 is MNHEY and CDR2 is SVGAGI in the germline V gene. This CDR3 reads CASSPTGQGLQPQHF. In DNA form, the CDR3 reads TGTGCCAGCAGCCCAACGGGACAGGGGCTTCAGCCCCAGCATTTT.

In this sample, this clonotype turned up a few times. The chain employs TRBV10-3 and TRBJ2-3; D may be TRBD1 (5 bases). CDR1 and CDR2 from the germline V gene are ENHRY and SYGVKD. The length of the CDR3 is 13 residues. V shed 8 bases and J shed 2 bases, with 11 bases lying between them. The CDR3 DNA sequence: TGTGCCATCTCGAGACAGATCACAGATACGCAGTATTTT. Translated, it gives CAISRQITDTQYF.

Only a few counts were recorded for this clonotype. The chain recombines TRBV7-2 with TRBJ2-3; possibly TRBD2 for D (5 bases). CDR3 length equals 15 residues. The V end was cut by 1 base, the J end by 1 base, with 9 bases between. Germline CDR1 and CDR2: SGHTA and FQGNSA. CDR3 coding DNA: TGTGCCAGCAGCTTAGGGCGGGTCGGCACAGATACGCAGTATTTT. This sequence encodes CASSLGRVGTDTQYF.

The chain joins TRBV19 to TRBJ2-3, with 14 bases lining up with TRBD2. The CDR3 covers 22 residues. V shed 7 bases, J shed 5 bases, and the junction held 26 bases outside the gene matches. The germline CDR1 and CDR2 sequences are LNHDA and SQIVND (reference sequence). The CDR3 region has the DNA TGTGCCAGTATCCGCCCCGGAACCGGGACTAGCGGGGGTCCCCCTTCGGGAGATACGCAGTATTTT. Translated: CASIRPGTGTSGGPPSGDTQYF.

V gene TRBV6-2 or TRBV6-3 combines with J gene TRBJ2-1; 7 bases are a match to TRBD2. TRBJ2-7 explains the end of the DNA better; the J call may be wrong. CDR1 and CDR2 (germline): MNHEY, SVGEGT. The length of the CDR3 is 13 residues. This CDR3 reads CASREAGWNEQYF. The CDR3, as DNA: TGTGCCAGCAGGGAAGCGGGATGGAATGAGCAGTACTTC.

V usage is TRBV24-1 and J usage is TRBJ2-3, with TRBD1 matching over 10 bases. V lost 4 bases and J lost 6; bases outside the gene matches: 12. This CDR3 spans 17 amino acids. Per germline, CDR1 KGHDR and CDR2 SFDVKD. The CDR3 region has the DNA TGTGCCACCAGTGACCTCCGGGACAGGGGATCTTTGGATACGCAGTATTTT. Protein product: CATSDLRDRGSLDTQYF.

V gene TRBV2 combines with J gene TRBJ2-2; D might be TRBD1 (6 bases). CDR3 length: 14 residues. CDR1 and CDR2 from the germline V gene are SNHLY and FYNNEI. V gave up 8 bases and J gave up 2 bases, with 12 bases separating them. In DNA, the CDR3 is TGTGCCAGCTCCCGGACAGATAACACCGGGGAGCTGTTTTTT. It codes for CASSRTDNTGELFF.

This clonotype was observed a few times. This chain joins TRBV12-3 or TRBV12-4 and TRBJ2-2; weak D call: TRBD1 (6 bases). CDR3 length: 14 amino acids. Trimming shortened V by 6 bases and J by 7 bases, and 15 bases separated the two germline ends. DNA for the CDR3: TGTGCCAGCAGGGAACAGGGAGCTTTCGGGGAGCTGTTTTTT. It encodes CASREQGAFGELFF.

The chain links TRBV27 to TRBJ2-7; 7 bases agree with TRBD2. The CDR3 contains 15 residues. V shed 6 bases, J shed 5 bases, and the junction held 13 bases outside the gene matches. Germline V gene data show CDR1 as MNHEY and CDR2 as SMNVEV (reference sequence). This CDR3 is CASRSEGRGIDEQYF. The CDR3 nucleotides read TGTGCCAGCAGATCCGAGGGGAGGGGTATCGACGAGCAGTACTTC.

The rearrangement joins TRBV7-9 to TRBJ2-3, with 8 nucleotides matching TRBD2. The CDR3 has 15 amino acids. Germline loops: CDR1 SEHNR, CDR2 FQNEAQ (reference sequence). The V and J ends lost 5 bases and 1 base, in that order; junction bases with no gene match: 5. CDR3 amino acids: CASSPWRGGTDTQYF. The DNA for the CDR3 is TGTGCCAGCAGCCCCTGGCGGGGGGGCACAGATACGCAGTATTTT.

In this sample, this clonotype turned up a few times. V usage is TRBV7-2 and J usage is TRBJ2-5; D is possibly TRBD2 (6 bases). The V and J ends lost 2 bases and 4 bases respectively, with 8 bases between them. This CDR3 has 13 amino acids. The germline V gene has CDR1 SGHTA and CDR2 FQGNSA. The DNA for the CDR3 is TGTGCCAGCAGCTTAATGGAGGGAGAGACCCAGTACTTC. Translated: CASSLMEGETQYF.

This clonotype has just a few counts. CDR3 in DNA: TGTGCCAGCAGCTTAATGGCGGGGTGGAACACCGGGGAGCTGTTTTTT. It translates to CASSLMAGWNTGELFF. The rearrangement uses TRBV7-2 and TRBJ2-2; weak D call: TRBD2 (6 bases). V was trimmed by 2 bases and J by 1 base, leaving 11 bases between them. Germline V gene data show CDR1 as SGHTA and CDR2 as FQGNSA. The CDR3 has 16 amino acids.

The chain recombines TRBV7-4 with TRBJ1-1, with D tentatively TRBD1 (6 bases). The germline V and J ends were trimmed by 5 bases and 11 bases, with 21 bases remaining between them. The CDR3 is made up of 14 amino acids. Germline-derived CDR1 and CDR2 are SGHVT and SQSDAQ. The CDR3 is CASSAEGPGRGAFF. CDR3 in DNA: TGTGCCAGCAGCGCAGAGGGCCCCGGGAGGGGGGCTTTCTTT.

This clonotype was seen only once. The chain recombines TRBV15 with TRBJ2-4, with 9 bases aligning to TRBD1. This CDR3 spans 15 amino acids. Looked up from germline, CDR1 is LNHNV and CDR2 is YYDKDF (reference sequence). The junction had 4 bases not matched to a gene; V was cut back by 0 bases and J by 7 bases. CDR3 DNA sequence: TGTGCCACCAGCAGAGAGGGGACAGGGCGGAACATTCAGTACTTC. This gives the protein CATSREGTGRNIQYF.